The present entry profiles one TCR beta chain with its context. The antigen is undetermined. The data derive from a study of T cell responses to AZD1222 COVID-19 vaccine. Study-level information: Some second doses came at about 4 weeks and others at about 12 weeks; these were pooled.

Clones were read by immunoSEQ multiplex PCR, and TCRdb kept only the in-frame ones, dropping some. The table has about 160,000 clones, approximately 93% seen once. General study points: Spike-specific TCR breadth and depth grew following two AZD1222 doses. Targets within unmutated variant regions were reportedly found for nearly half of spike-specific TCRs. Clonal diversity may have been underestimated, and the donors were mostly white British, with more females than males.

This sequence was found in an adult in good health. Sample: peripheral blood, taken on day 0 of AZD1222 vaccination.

DNA of the CDR3: TGTGCCAGCAGCTTAAGATTTTGGAAAGAGACCCAGTACTTC. Translating gives CASSLRFWKETQYF. The chain links TRBV7-2 to TRBJ2-5; D ambiguous. V was clipped by 2 bases and J by 3 bases, with 10 bases between them. The germline V gene has CDR1 SGHTA and CDR2 FQGNSA. This CDR3 spans 14 amino acids.